A selection of T cell receptor beta chains follows, all from one sample in a study of T cells expressing NK-cell markers. TCRdb reprocessed the 5' RACE reads, with one entry per CDR3 protein and no DNA. The sample table includes about 260,000 distinct CDR3 sequences. Sequenced material: blood T cells: a sorted CD56 or NKG2C T cell subset, CD4+ or CD8+ T cells, or bulk PBMC T cells (not recorded which). These receptors all stem from a woman between 18 and 70 years old in good health. CDR3s include the opening cysteine and the closing phenylalanine or tryptophan.

>TRBJ1-1|TRBV6-1
CASSGRVNTEAFF
>TRBJ2-3|TRBV6-2/TRBV6-3
CASSSMRGPDTQYF
>TRBJ2-7|TRBV6-5
CASSYSGVATTYEQYF
>TRBJ2-2|TRBV11-2
CASSPNSLAGGGTGELFF
>TRBJ2-2|TRBV19
CASSIARTGGWSGELFF
>TRBJ2-6|TRBV3-1
CASRPTGAGGANVLTF
>TRBJ2-2|TRBV29-1
CSASGSSAGELFF
>TRBJ2-3|TRBV18
CASSARGSFTDTQYF
>TRBJ1-4|TRBV12-3/TRBV12-4
CASSKGHPTNEKLFF
>TRBJ1-6|TRBV20-1
CSAKTGTSPLHF
>TRBJ1-5|TRBV20-1
CSARDPRLAMDNQPQHF
>TRBJ2-1|TRBV5-1
CASSLGTSGSSEQFF
>TRBJ1-1|TRBV7-9
CASSLEGRGSNTEAFF
>TRBJ2-1|TRBV7-6
CASSLGSLARDNEQFF
>TRBJ2-5|TRBV18
CASSRKRGAYQETQYF
>TRBJ1-1|TRBV29-1
CSVGKGLDTEAFF
>TRBJ2-5|TRBV20-1
CSATSGGKETQYF
>TRBJ2-2|TRBV6-5
CASSYWHNTGELFF